One sample yielded the 15 T cell receptor beta chains listed below, sequenced in a study of shared clonotypes between healthy human individuals. Produced via immunoSEQ multiplex PCR; TCRdb's table is partial and in-frame only. The repertoire has roughly 410,000 clones, 96% of them found once; the top ten carry more than 0.3%. The sample comprised memory CD8+ T cells sorted from blood. Subset here: CD45RO+ cells pooled with CCR7-negative TemRA cells. The receptors stem from a young man in good health.

This chain uses TRBV5-1 with TRBJ2-3, with TRBD1 identical over 7 bases. The V gene end was trimmed by 7 bases and the J gene end by 0 bases; junction bases not matched to a gene: 5. The CDR3 extends over 14 amino acids. Germline assignment: CDR1 SGHRS and CDR2 YFSETQ. CDR3: CASVQGESTDTQYF. CDR3 bases: TGCGCCAGCGTGCAGGGGGAAAGCACAGATACGCAGTATTTT.

The genes are TRBV7-9 and TRBJ2-1, with a possible D match to TRBD2 (6 bases). The V gene lost 2 bases and the J gene lost 0 bases, with 17 bases spanning the gap. The CDR3 covers 18 residues. Per the germline V gene, CDR1 is SEHNR and CDR2 is FQNEAQ (reference sequence). CDR3 coding DNA: TGTGCCAGCAGCTTATTCCTGGGGGGTAGCGGCTCCTACAATGAGCAGTTCTTC. It translates to CASSLFLGGSGSYNEQFF.

The V and J genes are TRBV10-3 and TRBJ2-5; D uncertain. Deletions cut 0 bases from V and 4 bases from J, with 12 bases between. Germline V lookup: CDR1 ENHRY, CDR2 SYGVKD. CDR3 length: 15 residues. The DNA for the CDR3 is TGTGCCATCAGTGAGTCGACGAGCAGGCGAGAGACCCAGTACTTC. It codes for CAISESTSRRETQYF.

The J gene is TRBJ1-1, the V gene TRBV5-1, with a possible D match to TRBD1 (5 bases). Per the germline V gene, CDR1 is SGHRS and CDR2 is YFSETQ. The CDR3 sequence is 17 residues long. The germline V and J ends were trimmed by 1 base and 3 bases, with 19 bases remaining between them. The CDR3, as DNA: TGCGCCAGCAGCTTGCGGGGAATGCGGGGGAGGGACACTGAAGCTTTCTTT. Amino acids: CASSLRGMRGRDTEAFF. The entire variable domain, with the rest obtained from reference TRBV5-1 and TRBJ1-1, is as follows: KAGVTQTPRYLIKTRGQQVTLSCSPISGHRSVSWYQQTPGQGLQFLFEYFSETQRNKGNFPGRFSGRQFSNSRSEMNVSTLELGDSALYLCASSLRGMRGRDTEAFFGQGTRLTVV.

This chain uses TRBV28 with TRBJ2-7, with TRBD1 as a possible D gene (6 bases). This CDR3 spans 14 amino acids. The ends were cut back, 3 bases at V and 5 bases at J, with 14 bases in the middle. The germline CDR1 and CDR2 sequences are MDHEN and SYDVKM. CDR3 sequence (DNA): TGTGCCAGCAGTTTGGCAGGGGCAATGCACGAGCAGTACTTC. It codes for CASSLAGAMHEQYF.

The V gene is TRBV9, the J gene TRBJ2-1; tentatively, D is TRBD2 (5 bases). CDR3 length: 14 amino acids. V lost 0 bases, J lost 7 bases, and 11 bases lay in between. Germline loops: CDR1 SGDLS, CDR2 YYNGEE. CDR3 sequence reads: CASSVEPRRNEQFF. In DNA form, the CDR3 reads TGTGCCAGCAGCGTAGAGCCTAGGAGGAATGAGCAGTTCTTC.

This clone has a single count. The rearrangement links TRBV19 to TRBJ1-2, with TRBD1 matching over 8 bases. The CDR3 is 16 amino acids. CDR1 is LNHDA and CDR2 is SQIVND in the germline V gene (reference sequence). The V gene end was trimmed by 9 bases and the J gene end by 4 bases; junction bases not matched to a gene: 16. CDR3 in amino acids: CASRRDRNLPLYGYTF. In DNA, the CDR3 is TGTGCCAGCCGCCGGGACAGGAATCTCCCACTCTATGGCTACACCTTC. The whole variable domain, remainder taken from reference TRBV19 and TRBJ1-2, is DGGITQSPKYLFRKEGQNVTLSCEQNLNHDAMYWYRQDPGQGLRLIYYSQIVNDFQKGDIAEGYSVSREKKESFPLTVTSAQKNPTAFYLCASRRDRNLPLYGYTFGSGTRLTVV.

This chain uses TRBV4-2 with TRBJ2-4; D is ambiguous. Germline V gives CDR1 LGHNA, CDR2 YNFKEQ. V dropped 0 bases and J dropped 0 bases, with 9 bases sitting between them. The length of the CDR3 is 16 residues. The DNA for the CDR3 is TGTGCCAGCAGCCAAGACGGTCTCCTAGCCAAAAACATTCAGTACTTC. This gives the protein CASSQDGLLAKNIQYF.

This chain connects TRBV28 to TRBJ1-1; no firm D call. The CDR3 loop spans 13 amino acids. CDR1 is MDHEN and CDR2 is SYDVKM in the germline V gene. The V gene lost 7 bases and the J gene lost 1 base, with 10 bases spanning the gap. The CDR3 sequence: CASTPSWNTEAFF. As DNA, the CDR3 is TGTGCCAGCACCCCGAGTTGGAACACTGAAGCTTTCTTT.

The genes are TRBV30 and TRBJ1-3; D might be TRBD1 (5 bases). Per germline, CDR1 GTSNPN and CDR2 SVGIG (reference sequence). This CDR3 has 17 residues. V was pared by 0 bases and J by 0 bases, with 15 bases between. The CDR3 bases are TGTGCCTGGAGTGTAGGGGCAGGATCTTTCTCTGGAAACACCATATATTTT. As protein: CAWSVGAGSFSGNTIYF.

The sample holds one count of this clone. Other DNA sequences within the sample encode an identical CDR3. The chain links TRBV7-2 to TRBJ2-1, with D unresolved. Germline values: CDR1 SGHTA, CDR2 FQGNSA. The V gene lost 2 bases and the J gene lost 0 bases, with 8 bases spanning the gap. This CDR3 comprises 15 residues. CDR3 residues: CASSLLADSYNEQFF. The DNA of the CDR3 is TGTGCCAGCAGCTTACTTGCTGACTCCTACAATGAGCAGTTCTTC.

The chain recombines TRBV30 with TRBJ2-2, with D uncertain. Germline values: CDR1 GTSNPN, CDR2 SVGIG (reference sequence). V was shortened by 1 base and J by 4 bases, with 10 bases between the two germline ends. CDR3 length equals 14 residues. The CDR3 protein is CAWSAQLSTGELFF. Here the CDR3 DNA reads TGTGCCTGGAGTGCCCAGCTGAGCACCGGGGAGCTGTTTTTT.

The chain carries TRBV28 and TRBJ2-1; 10 bases fit TRBD2. The germline CDR1 and CDR2 sequences are MDHEN and SYDVKM. J gave up 12 bases and V 6 bases, and 14 bases lay outside the gene matches. The CDR3 is 15 residues long. The CDR3 reads CASRLRLLAGDRQFF. The CDR3 DNA reads as TGTGCCAGCAGGTTGAGGTTGCTAGCGGGAGATCGGCAGTTCTTC.

The chain links TRBV2 to TRBJ1-4, with a weak D call TRBD1 (5 bases). V lost 4 bases, J lost 7 bases, and 13 bases lay in between. CDR1 and CDR2 from the germline V gene are SNHLY and FYNNEI. The CDR3 length is 14 residues. This CDR3 reads CASSAEGRSEKLFF. As DNA, the CDR3 is TGTGCCAGCAGTGCGGAGGGGCGAAGTGAAAAACTGTTTTTT.

This chain links TRBV18 with TRBJ1-1; possibly TRBD1 for D (5 bases). CDR1 is KGHSH, CDR2 LQKENI, per germline. The CDR3 contains 17 residues. V lost 0 bases, J lost 3 bases, and 17 bases lay in between. The DNA of the CDR3 is TGTGCCAGCTCACCACCCCTTGTTTCAGAGGGGCACACTGAAGCTTTCTTT. This sequence encodes CASSPPLVSEGHTEAFF. The full variable domain, with the rest looked up from reference TRBV18 and TRBJ1-1, is NAGVMQNPRHLVRRRGQEARLRCSPMKGHSHVYWYRQLPEEGLKFMVYLQKENIIDESGMPKERFSAEFPKEGPSILRIQQVVRGDSAAYFCASSPPLVSEGHTEAFFGQGTRLTVV.